The 25 T cell receptor beta chains below were found in one sample sequenced in a study of cytomegalovirus exposure and HLA in healthy donors (dated by TCRdb to between 2016 and 2019). The library was generated by the immunoSEQ multiplex PCR assay. For the multiplex PCR, a mixture combining 60 forward primers for TCR Vbeta segments and 13 reverse primers for TCR Jbeta segments was used. TCRdb limited this immuneACCESS table to in-frame rearrangements with V and J called. A share of clones is missing; checked studies link under half to unresolved V genes, and the rest is unexplained. The sample includes around 100,000 clones, with approximately 60% observed a single time. About 2.2% of the sample goes to the ten largest clones. Material for sequencing was PBMCs. These receptors originate from a woman in her 30s in good health and CMV-seronegative.

This clone was seen only a few times. The chain recombines TRBV6-5 with TRBJ2-1; D remains ambiguous. The germline V gene has CDR1 MNHEY and CDR2 SVGAGI. The CDR3 has 16 residues. V lost 0 bases, J lost 10 bases, and 19 bases lay in between. The CDR3, as DNA: TGTGCCAGCAGTTACTCGAGAGTAGCCGTGATTACCGAGCAGTTCTTC. Encoded protein: CASSYSRVAVITEQFF.

This clone has more than one count but fewer than ten. The chain couples TRBV19 to TRBJ1-3, with D perhaps TRBD1 (6 bases). Trimming shortened V by 10 bases and J by 2 bases, and 15 bases separated the two germline ends. Germline-derived CDR1 and CDR2 are LNHDA and SQIVND (reference sequence). CDR3 length: 14 amino acids. In DNA form, the CDR3 reads TGTGCCACTAACGTGGGGGCCACTGGAAACACCATATATTTT. It encodes CATNVGATGNTIYF.

The CDR3 loop reads CASSYSSSGRKGEQFF. In DNA form, the CDR3 reads TGTGCCAGCAGTTACTCATCTAGCGGGAGGAAGGGTGAGCAGTTCTTC. The chain links TRBV6-5 to TRBJ2-1, with TRBD2 matching 11 bases. This CDR3 comprises 16 residues. The germline CDR1 and CDR2 sequences are MNHEY and SVGAGI. Trimming took 0 bases from V and 9 from J; bases not matched to a gene: 7.

Only a few counts were recorded for this clone. The chain is built from TRBV5-1 and TRBJ2-2, with a tentative D call TRBD2 (7 bases). This CDR3 comprises 20 residues. V shed 0 bases and J shed 4 bases, with 25 bases lying between them. Germline assignment: CDR1 SGHRS and CDR2 YFSETQ. CDR3: CASSLAIGTGGARSTGELFF. In nucleotides, the CDR3 is TGCGCCAGCAGCTTGGCCATTGGGACTGGGGGGGCGCGGAGCACCGGGGAGCTGTTTTTT.

The gene calls are TRBV28 and TRBJ2-1; the match to TRBD2 covers 8 bases. The CDR3 consists of 16 residues. The junction had 14 bases not matched to a gene; V was cut back by 3 bases and J by 10 bases. Germline CDR1 is MDHEN and CDR2 is SYDVKM. The CDR3 loop is CASSFLAGGRLLEQFF. The CDR3 DNA is TGTGCCAGCAGTTTCTTGGCGGGAGGAAGGCTATTAGAGCAGTTCTTC.

V and J are TRBV7-8 and TRBJ1-1; possibly TRBD1 for D (5 bases). The germline V and J ends were trimmed by 5 bases and 4 bases, with 17 bases remaining between them. This CDR3 is built from 15 residues. Germline-derived CDR1 and CDR2 are SGHVS and FQNEAQ. CDR3 amino acids: CASSTGGVGGTEAFF. The CDR3 DNA is TGTGCCAGCAGCACCGGTGGGGTCGGGGGCACTGAAGCTTTCTTT.

The chain has TRBV20-1 and TRBJ2-3, with D tentatively TRBD2 (5 bases). The V end lost 6 bases, the J end lost 9 bases, and 13 bases lay between the germline ends. Germline CDR1 is DFQATT and CDR2 is SNEGSKA (reference sequence). The CDR3 has 11 residues. CDR3 loop: CSASGRKTQYF. Written as DNA, the CDR3 is TGCAGTGCGTCTGGGAGAAAGACGCAGTATTTT.

This rearrangement joins TRBV6-4 to TRBJ2-7; possibly TRBD2 for D (7 bases). The V end lost 0 bases, the J end lost 0 bases, and 24 bases lay between the germline ends. Germline CDR1 is MRHNA and CDR2 is SNTAGT. CDR3 size: 20 residues. The DNA of the CDR3 is TGTGCCAGCAGTGACTCAGGGGGAGGGGGGTATGAAATTACCTCCTACGAGCAGTACTTC. Translation gives CASSDSGGGGYEITSYEQYF.

V is TRBV6-5 and J is TRBJ2-3; 8 positions match TRBD2. Per germline, CDR1 MNHEY and CDR2 SVGAGI. The CDR3 runs 16 residues. V trimming: 0 bases; J trimming: 6 bases; junction bases outside the gene matches: 8. The CDR3 protein is CASSYSGGLDYDTQYF. As DNA, the CDR3 is TGTGCCAGCAGTTACTCGGGGGGACTAGATTACGATACGCAGTATTTT.

The chain couples TRBV21-1 to TRBJ1-1; TRBD1 is the table's D call and was not checked against the DNA. TRBV21-1 is shown as a pseudogene. This CDR3 is 15 amino acids long. The CDR3 spells CASSELPGTVDEAFF. The DNA for the CDR3 is TGTGCCAGCAGCGAATTACCGGGGACAGTCGATGAAGCTTTCTTT.

Regarding this clone: A junction end diverges from the germline sequence, so it may reflect a read error. The chain carries TRBV28 and TRBJ2-5; 8 bases are shared with TRBD2. The germline CDR1 and CDR2 sequences are MDHEN and SYDVKM. The CDR3 contains 17 residues. CDR3 bases: TGTGCCAGCAGTCTATGGACTAGCAGGTCTGGTGCGGAGACCCAGTACTTC. Protein product: CASSLWTSRSGAETQYF.

This chain connects TRBV19 to TRBJ1-2; D unclear. Germline V gene sequence: CDR1 LNHDA, CDR2 SQIVND (reference sequence). Trimming shortened V by 0 bases and J by 3 bases, and 5 bases separated the two germline ends. CDR3 length: 13 amino acids. In nucleotides, the CDR3 is TGTGCCAGTAGTATAGAGAGGGACTATGGCTACACCTTC. Its translation: CASSIERDYGYTF.

The chain is built from TRBV25-1 and TRBJ2-5; 7 bases are shared with TRBD2. There are 16 residues in the CDR3. Germline V CDR1 and CDR2: MGHDK, SYGVNS. The trim removed 3 bases at V and 2 bases at J, leaving 9 bases unmatched. CDR3 region: CASSDSILAVQETQYF. DNA for the CDR3: TGTGCCAGCAGTGACAGTATTCTAGCGGTACAAGAGACCCAGTACTTC.

This rearrangement joins TRBV18 to TRBJ2-1, with D maybe TRBD2 (5 bases). Trimming took off 6 bases at V and 3 bases at J, with 12 bases between the two ends. The CDR3 totals 14 residues. Germline V CDR1 and CDR2: KGHSH, LQKENI. Here the CDR3 reads CASSTTPDYNEQFF. CDR3 coding DNA: TGTGCCAGCTCGACTACCCCAGACTACAATGAGCAGTTCTTC.

The rearrangement uses TRBV19 and TRBJ1-1; TRBD1 agrees at 10 bases. Germline CDR1 reads LNHDA; CDR2 reads SQIVND (reference sequence). The J segment lost 1 base and the V segment lost 7 bases, leaving 12 bases of the junction unmatched. The CDR3 extends over 17 amino acids. CDR3 sequence: CASTPDRGRRRNTEAFF. CDR3 nucleotide sequence: TGTGCCAGTACCCCCGACAGGGGGCGCCGGCGGAACACTGAAGCTTTCTTT. Full variable domain (missing parts from reference TRBV19 and TRBJ1-1): DGGITQSPKYLFRKEGQNVTLSCEQNLNHDAMYWYRQDPGQGLRLIYYSQIVNDFQKGDIAEGYSVSREKKESFPLTVTSAQKNPTAFYLCASTPDRGRRRNTEAFFGQGTRLTVV.

This chain connects TRBV5-4 to TRBJ2-7; 8 bases match TRBD2. CDR3 size: 16 residues. The V segment lost 0 bases and the J segment 5 bases; nucleotides outside the gene matches: 10. CDR1 and CDR2 from the germline V gene are SGHNT and YYREEE (reference sequence). The CDR3 nucleotides read TGTGCCAGCAGCTTGGATGGCGGGAGGTTCAGTCACGAGCAGTACTTC. Translating it yields CASSLDGGRFSHEQYF.

This clone was observed a few times. The gene calls are TRBV28 and TRBJ2-7, with unresolved D. Germline values: CDR1 MDHEN, CDR2 SYDVKM. The CDR3 runs to 14 residues. V dropped 3 bases and J dropped 2 bases, with 11 bases sitting between them. CDR3 region: CASSFPAVAYEQYF. CDR3 DNA: TGTGCCAGCAGTTTTCCGGCGGTAGCCTACGAGCAGTACTTC.

This chain joins TRBV13 and TRBJ2-2, with 8 bases identical to TRBD2. CDR1 is PRHDT, CDR2 FYEKMQ, per germline (reference sequence). V shed 0 bases, J shed 0 bases, and the junction held 15 bases outside the gene matches. The CDR3 totals 21 residues. CDR3 amino acids: CASSLGRGRWLAGTNTGELFF. The CDR3 DNA sequence: TGTGCCAGCAGCTTAGGTAGAGGTCGGTGGTTAGCGGGGACGAACACCGGGGAGCTGTTTTTT.

This chain joins TRBV6-1 and TRBJ2-1; D possibly corresponds to TRBD1 (6 bases). Germline V lookup: CDR1 MNHNS, CDR2 SASEGT. The germline V and J ends were trimmed by 2 bases and 0 bases, with 17 bases remaining between them. The CDR3 extends over 18 amino acids. CDR3 residues: CASSEIARTVSSYNEQFF. Here the CDR3 DNA reads TGTGCCAGCAGTGAAATTGCCCGGACAGTGAGCTCCTACAATGAGCAGTTCTTC.

The genes are TRBV5-4 and TRBJ2-1, with 8 bases that match TRBD1. The CDR3 is 15 residues long. Unmatched junction bases numbered 9, after V lost 5 bases and J lost 5 bases. Germline assignment: CDR1 SGHNT and CDR2 YYREEE (reference sequence). In nucleotides, the CDR3 is TGTGCCAGCAGTCCTGGACAGGGTAGGAACAATGAGCAGTTCTTC. It yields the protein CASSPGQGRNNEQFF.

This rearrangement joins TRBV7-2 to TRBJ2-1; possible D gene TRBD2, 5 bases. The germline gives CDR1 SGHTA, CDR2 FQGNSA. The V gene lost 3 bases and the J gene lost 9 bases, with 12 bases spanning the gap. The CDR3 consists of 13 residues. The CDR3 here is CASSLSSTAEQFF. Written as DNA, the CDR3 is TGTGCCAGCAGCTTGTCTAGCACCGCTGAGCAGTTCTTC. Full variable domain (rest looked up from reference TRBV7-2 and TRBJ2-1): GAGVSQSPSNKVTEKGKDVELRCDPISGHTALYWYRQSLGQGLEFLIYFQGNSAPDKSGLPSDRFSAERTGGSVSTLTIQRTQQEDSAVYLCASSLSSTAEQFFGPGTRLTVL.

CDR3 amino acids: CASRNGQAYEQYF. As DNA, the CDR3 is TGTGCAAGTCGGAACGGACAGGCCTACGAGCAGTACTTC. J is TRBJ2-7 and V is TRBV12-2; the table assigns TRBD1, which was not confirmed against the DNA. TRBV12-2 is a pseudogene. The CDR3 loop spans 13 amino acids.

This chain joins TRBV6-4 and TRBJ2-1; TRBD2 might be the D (6 bases). Trimming took off 3 bases at V and 3 bases at J, with 15 bases between the two ends. CDR1 MRHNA and CDR2 SNTAGT come from the germline V gene. The CDR3 has 16 residues. The CDR3 nucleotides read TGTGCCAGCAGTGAGGTCCCTTCCGGGGGCTACAATGAGCAGTTCTTC. This sequence encodes CASSEVPSGGYNEQFF.

This rearrangement joins TRBV2 to TRBJ1-2; unclear D gene. From germline, CDR1 is SNHLY and CDR2 FYNNEI. This CDR3 region has 15 residues. V lost 2 bases and J lost 5, with 15 bases in between. CDR3 nucleotide sequence: TGTGCCAGCAGTGAATACAACCACAGAGCTTATGGCTACACCTTC. Protein: CASSEYNHRAYGYTF.

This clone came up a few times. The V gene is TRBV6-5, the J gene TRBJ1-1; TRBD1 is a possible D gene (6 bases). Per the germline V gene, CDR1 is MNHEY and CDR2 is SVGAGI. V was pared by 2 bases and J by 5 bases, with 9 bases between. The CDR3 extends over 13 amino acids. The CDR3 nucleotides read TGTGCCAGCAGTTACAACAGGGAAACTGAAGCTTTCTTT. It yields the protein CASSYNRETEAFF.